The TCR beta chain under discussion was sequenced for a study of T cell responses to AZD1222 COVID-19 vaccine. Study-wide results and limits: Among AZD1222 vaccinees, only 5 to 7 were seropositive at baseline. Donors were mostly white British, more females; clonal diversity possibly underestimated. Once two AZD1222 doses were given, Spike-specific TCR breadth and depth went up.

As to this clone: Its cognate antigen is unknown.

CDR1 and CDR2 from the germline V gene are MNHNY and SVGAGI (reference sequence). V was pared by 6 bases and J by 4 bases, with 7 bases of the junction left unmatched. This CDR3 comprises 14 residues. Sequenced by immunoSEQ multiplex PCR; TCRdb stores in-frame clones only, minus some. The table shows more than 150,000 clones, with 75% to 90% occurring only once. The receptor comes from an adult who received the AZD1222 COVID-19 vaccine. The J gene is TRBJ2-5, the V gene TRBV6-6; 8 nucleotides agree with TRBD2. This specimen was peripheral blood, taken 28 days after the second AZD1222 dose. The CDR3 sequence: CASSQRAGGETQYF. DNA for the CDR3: TGTGCCAGCAGCCAGCGGGCGGGAGGAGAGACCCAGTACTTC.